This TCR beta chain was sequenced for a study of response to subunit inactivated influenza vaccine. The germline gives CDR1 SGHTA, CDR2 FQGNSA. The CDR3 runs to 15 residues. Study results and caveats: Every seasonal influenza vaccination brings in few new T cells, the authors suggested.

Of note for this clonotype: What it binds is not known. Mismatch with germline at one junction end may stem from a read error.

MiXCR was run by TCRdb on the RT-PCR reads, yielding one entry per CDR3 protein. This repertoire shows more than 450,000 distinct CDR3 sequences, 7.5% to 8.5% found once; its top ten account for approximately 13%. This sequence was found in a man between 50 and 69 years old who received an inactivated influenza vaccine. V usage is TRBV7-2 and J usage is TRBJ2-5; the D gene is possibly TRBD2 (5 bases). The specimen was PBMCs from blood, collected less than 25 months after vaccination. The CDR3 DNA is TGTGCCAGCAGTTTAGGACTGATGTACCAAGAGACCCAGTACTTC. It yields the protein CASSLGLMYQETQYF.